In its sample, the clone carrying this TCR beta chain was seen a few times. Using immunoSEQ multiplex PCR, the repertoire was profiled, and TCRdb retains in-frame clones only, with some absent. The table shows fewer than 100,000 clones, with around 84% occurring only once. The data belong to a study of cytotoxic CD8 clonotypes in ibrutinib-treated CLL. Germline-derived CDR1 and CDR2 are MNHEY and SMNVEV (reference sequence). The CDR3 totals 14 residues. The V end was cut by 4 bases, the J end by 2 bases, with 12 bases between. The rearrangement joins TRBV27 to TRBJ2-7, with D perhaps matching TRBD2 (6 bases). The clonotype comes from a human donor with chronic lymphocytic leukemia. The specimen was PBMCs, collected before ibrutinib treatment. The CDR3 loop reads CASSWDGLTYEQYF. DNA for the CDR3: TGTGCCAGCAGTTGGGACGGACTAACCTACGAGCAGTACTTC.